These 7 T cell receptor beta chains were all obtained from the same sample, sequenced in a study of T cell changes during pregnancy in multiple sclerosis. TCRdb's copy holds only in-frame clones and misses some; the assay was immunoSEQ multiplex PCR. The data show 65,000 to 85,000 clones, about 92% seen once. This specimen was CD4+ T cells from peripheral blood mononuclear cells, taken before pregnancy. These receptors all stem from a female donor with multiple sclerosis, enrolled in a pregnancy study.

CDR3 sequence: CASSLSGTSYGYTF. The CDR3 DNA is TGTGCCAGCAGCTTATCAGGGACTAGCTATGGCTACACCTTC. The chain has TRBV7-9 and TRBJ1-2; a weak D match, TRBD1 (5 bases). Germline lookup yields CDR1 SEHNR and CDR2 FQNEAQ (reference sequence). The CDR3 contains 14 residues. Trimming removed 2 bases at V and 4 bases at J, with 11 bases between.

This clone was detected a few times. The chain uses TRBV7-9 and TRBJ1-1, with D possibly TRBD1 on 5 matching bases. Per germline, CDR1 SEHNR and CDR2 FQNEAQ (reference sequence). The germline V and J ends were trimmed by 5 bases and 3 bases, with 13 bases remaining between them. The CDR3 consists of 14 residues. As DNA, the CDR3 is TGTGCCAGCAGCGGGGGGACGGCGGACACTGAAGCTTTCTTT. This encodes CASSGGTADTEAFF.

The rearrangement joins TRBV6-1 to TRBJ2-1; the match to TRBD2 covers 7 bases. The V and J ends lost 0 bases and 6 bases, in that order; junction bases with no gene match: 8. The CDR3 runs 16 residues. Germline V CDR1 and CDR2: MNHNS, SASEGT. The CDR3 nucleotides are TGTGCCAGCAGTGAAGCGCTTCGTAGGACTAGCAATGAGCAGTTCTTC. Translating gives CASSEALRRTSNEQFF.

The chain uses TRBV9 and TRBJ2-1, with D perhaps TRBD2 (5 bases). CDR3 length: 16 residues. V lost 2 bases, J lost 2 bases, and 14 bases lay in between. Germline lookup yields CDR1 SGDLS and CDR2 YYNGEE. CDR3 bases: TGTGCCAGCAGCGTCTCCGACCGGCGGGCCTACAATGAGCAGTTCTTC. Translation gives CASSVSDRRAYNEQFF.

The chain is built from TRBV9 and TRBJ2-7, with 7 positions matching TRBD2. V lost 0 bases and J lost 0; bases outside the gene matches: 6. Per germline, CDR1 SGDLS and CDR2 YYNGEE. The CDR3 runs to 16 residues. CDR3 sequence: CASSVGAGATSYEQYF. The CDR3 region has the DNA TGTGCCAGCAGCGTAGGGGCGGGAGCGACCTCCTACGAGCAGTACTTC.

V is TRBV5-1 and J is TRBJ1-2; TRBD1 aligns across 8 bases. This CDR3 is built from 14 residues. Germline V CDR1 and CDR2: SGHRS, YFSETQ. J gave up 8 bases and V 4 bases, and 10 bases lay outside the gene matches. Here the CDR3 reads CASSPTDRVSGYTF. In DNA, the CDR3 is TGCGCCAGCAGCCCGACGGACAGGGTGAGCGGCTACACCTTC.

The chain combines TRBV23-1 with TRBJ2-7; 7 bases match TRBD2. TRBV23-1 is marked as an open reading frame, function uncertain. V dropped 4 bases and J dropped 7; count of bases not matched to a gene: 10. The CDR3 spans 14 residues. CDR3 sequence: CASSRRKRDGEQYF. The CDR3 nucleotides are TGCGCCAGCAGTCGCCGAAAGCGGGACGGGGAGCAGTACTTC.